This section outlines one T cell receptor (beta chain) sequence together with its context. The entry originates in a study of T cell changes during pregnancy in multiple sclerosis. Clones were read by immunoSEQ multiplex PCR, and TCRdb kept only the in-frame ones, dropping some. The sample contains approximately 89,000 clones, approximately 94% of which appear only once. The CDR3 is 14 residues long. J gave up 5 bases and V 4 bases, and 7 bases lay outside the gene matches. Germline CDR1 SGHRS, CDR2 YFSETQ. This sequence originates from a female donor with multiple sclerosis, enrolled in a pregnancy study. This chain joins TRBV5-1 and TRBJ2-7; 9 bases agree with TRBD1. Sequencing was performed on peripheral blood, taken in the third trimester of pregnancy. Here the CDR3 reads CASSVGQGIHEQYF. The CDR3 bases are TGCGCCAGCAGCGTGGGACAGGGCATCCACGAGCAGTACTTC.